This TCR beta chain was retrieved from a study of T-cell memory formation after mild COVID-19. Employing constant-segment primers, 5'RACE generated TCR alpha and TCR beta cDNA libraries bearing sample barcodes and UMIs. TCRdb independently ran MiXCR on the 5' RACE reads; one entry per CDR3 protein. The sample includes 100,000 to 150,000 distinct CDR3 sequences, 15% to 20% of them seen just once. Whole-study results and caveats: In second-wave clones peaking day 37, SARS-CoV-2 specificity remained unconfirmed. Pre-infection memory already had some responding clones, implying cross-reactive memory joined.

This clonotype was recorded a few times. No antigen is known for it. The germline gives CDR1 SGHVS, CDR2 FQNEAQ. The length of the CDR3 is 16 residues. Trimming cost V 5 bases and J 1 base; bases outside gene matches: 10. The sequenced sample consisted of PBMCs or a T cell subset sorted from them (not recorded which). The receptor's source is an adult woman who had mild COVID-19 (a few samples of this study predate the infection). Cell type and time point are not known. The chain has TRBV7-8 and TRBJ1-1; 7 bases are shared with TRBD1. The CDR3 loop reads CASSLTRDSPNTEAFF. For the CDR3, the DNA is TGTGCCAGCAGCCTGACACGGGACAGCCCGAACACTGAAGCTTTCTTT. Looking up the rest from reference TRBV7-8 and TRBJ1-1 gives the full variable domain: GAGVSQSPRYKVAKRGQDVALRCDPISGHVSLFWYQQALGQGPEFLTYFQNEAQLDKSGLPSDRFFAERPEGSVSTLKIQRTQQEDSAVYLCASSLTRDSPNTEAFFGQGTRLTVV.